This passage covers 8 T cell receptor beta chains from one sample sequenced in a study of T cell repertoires in cytomegalovirus infection. TCRdb called the reads again in MiXCR, with one record for every CDR3 protein. This table has 200,000 or so distinct CDR3 sequences, roughly 20% appearing once. The specimen sequenced was PBMCs. The source of these receptors is a human donor in good health (CMV status not recorded). Some clones in this sample may be carry-over from other donors' samples.

This clonotype has at least ten counts. The rearrangement uses TRBV7-2 and TRBJ2-5; possible D gene TRBD2, 5 bases. Trimming stripped 3 bases from V and 0 bases from J, with 8 bases between. Germline assignment: CDR1 SGHTA and CDR2 FQGNSA. The CDR3 length is 14 residues. The CDR3 DNA is TGTGCCAGCAGCTTTTCGGGATACCAAGAGACCCAGTACTTC. Protein: CASSFSGYQETQYF.

This clonotype came up a few times. The V call is TRBV11-3, the J call TRBJ2-7; perhaps D is TRBD1 or TRBD2 (5 bases each). The CDR3 extends over 17 amino acids. Germline lookup yields CDR1 SGHNT and CDR2 YENEEA. V lost 5 bases to trimming and J lost 3 bases, with 23 bases between them. This chain's CDR3 is CASSPGWRTYFLYEQYF. The CDR3 bases are TGTGCCAGCAGCCCGGGGTGGAGGACATATTTTCTCTACGAGCAGTACTTC.

Details on this clonotype: As the CDR3 is not closed by the conserved phenylalanine or tryptophan, this likely results from a read error. CDR3: CASSLKGQGIGTQYI. Written as DNA, the CDR3 is TGTGCCAGCAGCCTTAAGGGACAGGGTATCGGGACCCAGTACATC. This sequence joins TRBV7-2 and TRBJ2-5, with 9 bases lining up with TRBD1. V trimming: 5 bases; J trimming: 7 bases; junction bases outside the gene matches: 11. This CDR3 has 15 residues. CDR1 and CDR2 (germline): SGHTA, FQGNSA.

This rearrangement joins TRBV7-9 to TRBJ2-1; D unresolved. This CDR3 region has 15 residues. CDR1 and CDR2 (germline): SEHNR, FQNEAQ (reference sequence). The V and J ends lost 5 bases and 0 bases respectively, with 11 bases between them. The CDR3 loop is CASSSFGSSYNEQFF. The CDR3 nucleotides read TGTGCCAGCAGCAGCTTCGGTAGCTCCTACAATGAGCAGTTCTTC.

In regard to this clonotype: One end of the junction fails to match germline, which may point to a read error. V gene TRBV15 combines with J gene TRBJ2-1; a possible D gene is TRBD2 (6 bases). The CDR3 is 15 residues long. Germline lookup yields CDR1 LNHNV and CDR2 YYDKDF (reference sequence). The CDR3 DNA sequence: TGTGCCACCAGCAGAGAAACGGGAGTGTACATTGAGCAGTTCTTC. Protein: CATSRETGVYIEQFF. The full variable domain, in which reference TRBV15 and TRBJ2-1 provide the parts outside the CDR3, is DAMVIQNPRYQVTQFGKPVTLSCSQTLNHNVMYWYQQKSSQAPKLLFHYYDKDFNNEADTPDNFQSRRPNTSFCFLDIRSPGLGDTAMYLCATSRETGVYIEQFFGPGTRLTVL.

This clonotype was detected only a few times. The rearrangement links TRBV27 to TRBJ2-3, with D hard to call. Germline CDR1 MNHEY, CDR2 SMNVEV (reference sequence). The CDR3 is 14 amino acids. The V end was cut by 7 bases, the J end by 0 bases, with 11 bases between. The CDR3 loop is CASNNGRSTDTQYF. CDR3 nucleotide sequence: TGTGCCAGCAATAACGGGCGCAGCACAGATACGCAGTATTTT.

The chain uses TRBV7-9 and TRBJ2-3, with 7 bases that match TRBD1. This CDR3 comprises 13 residues. V lost 3 bases, J lost 4 bases, and 1 base stayed unmatched. Germline V gene sequence: CDR1 SEHNR, CDR2 FQNEAQ (reference sequence). CDR3: CASSFTGADTQYF. CDR3 nucleotide sequence: TGTGCCAGCAGCTTCACAGGGGCAGATACGCAGTATTTT.

This chain connects TRBV7-2 to TRBJ2-5, with TRBD2 identical over 11 bases. The germline gives CDR1 SGHTA, CDR2 FQGNSA. The trim removed 0 bases at V and 3 bases at J, leaving 0 bases unmatched. The CDR3 is made up of 15 amino acids. The CDR3 sequence: CASSLAGLAEETQYF. In DNA form, the CDR3 reads TGTGCCAGCAGCTTAGCGGGACTAGCGGAAGAGACCCAGTACTTC.